The sequence of this T cell receptor (beta chain) was determined in a study of OX40 agonist ivuxolimab in advanced cancers. Trimming cost V 2 bases and J 7 bases, with 11 bases left between them. CDR1 and CDR2 from the germline V gene are SEHNR and FQNEAQ (reference sequence). The CDR3 sequence is 13 residues long. Produced via immunoSEQ multiplex PCR; TCRdb's table is partial and in-frame only. This sample has about 81,000 clones, with roughly four fifths found just once. This clone was seen a few times. This TCR was sampled from an adult with an advanced solid tumor such as melanoma, head and neck, liver or kidney cancer. This rearrangement joins TRBV7-9 to TRBJ1-1; possibly TRBD1 for D (5 bases). The sequencing used CD4+ or CD8+ T cells sorted from blood, collected in a trial of the OX40 agonist ivuxolimab. CDR3 coding DNA: TGTGCCAGCAGCTTAAGGCCCAGGGATGAAGCTTTCTTT. Translation: CASSLRPRDEAFF. Using reference TRBV7-9 and TRBJ1-1 for the parts outside the CDR3, the full variable domain is DTGVSQNPRHKITKRGQNVTFRCDPISEHNRLYWYRQTLGQGPEFLTYFQNEAQLEKSRLLSDRFSAERPKGSFSTLEIQRTEQGDSAMYLCASSLRPRDEAFFGQGTRLTVV.